The entry that follows covers one T cell receptor beta chain sequence. What it recognizes is unknown. One end of the junction does not line up with germline, which may come from a read error. CDR3 length equals 14 residues. Germline CDR1 is GTSNPN and CDR2 is SVGIG (reference sequence). General study results and limits: Tumor Treg TCRs overlapped most with tumor naive CD4+ cells.

The sorted Tregs were CD4+CD25+CD127-/low cells. After constant-region reverse-primer amplification, full-length variable regions underwent semi-nested PCR with Nested Universal Primer A. TCRdb processed the 5' RACE reads anew with MiXCR; each CDR3 protein has one entry. The data show over 40,000 distinct CDR3 sequences, around 23% seen once. The chain recombines TRBV30 with TRBJ1-5; D gene unclear. The receptor was isolated from a female donor with breast cancer. The sample consisted of Tregs sorted from a lymph node. For the CDR3, the DNA is TGTGCCTGGAGTTCGTGGGGAAGCAATCGGCCCCAGCATTTT. Amino acid sequence: CAWSSWGSNRPQHF.